The entry below gives a single T cell receptor beta chain sequence along with its context. This clonotype was detected many times. Its antigen is currently not known. Per-base quality was not reported, and no clone a single base away is much larger than it. The run used an Illumina NovaSeq 6000. TCRalpha and TCRbeta cDNA libraries were constructed by 5'RACE with constant-segment primers, with sample barcodes and unique molecular identifiers being introduced. RNA was extracted from every sample with Trizol reagent. Amplification of the libraries took two PCR steps, and the second step added a second sample barcode plus Illumina TruSeq adapters. The libraries were sequenced on an Illumina NovaSeq using 2 x 150 bp paired-end reads. Concerning the study's data processing: With migec v1.2.7, reads were demultiplexed and then collapsed into UMI-guided consensus sequences. Using mixcr v2.1.11, UMI consensuses were aligned to TRA and TRB V and J templates and then assembled into clonotypes. Expanded or contracted clonotypes were those called significant by both edgeR and NoisET, with noise models trained on biological replicates. edgeR calls used a false discovery rate-adjusted p below 0.01 and a log2 fold-change threshold of 1. As an exploratory analysis of dynamics, max-normalized trajectories of the 1000 most abundant clonotypes were examined with PCA combined with hierarchical clustering. Separately sequenced CD4+ and CD8+ repertoires were used to assign a CD4 or CD8 phenotype to each responding clone. The raw public data were reprocessed by TCRdb itself: fastp quality trimming at Q25, MiXCR clonotype calling, in-frame beta chains only. One record per CDR3 amino acid sequence lists the most common genes and DNA. The V and J calls come from TCRdb's annotation, not from the publication. Here the sample has about 260,000 distinct CDR3 sequences; 8% to 10% occur a single time. The top ten hold roughly 23% of the sample.

These data are taken from a study of T-cell memory formation after mild COVID-19 (dated by TCRdb to 2020 to 2023). Broadly, across the study: TCR sequence clusters from the two donors were largely donor specific. Longitudinal TCRalpha and TCRbeta repertoire sequencing tracked T-cell clones expanding and contracting after mild COVID-19 in two donors. The cohort comprised two young, previously healthy adult volunteers, one female and one male.

Ficoll-Paque density gradient centrifugation was used to isolate PBMCs. Results the study describes overall, beyond this receptor: Balanced CD4/CD8 phenotypes were observed for clones contracting from day 15 to 85, whereas a bias towards CD4+ was observed for a second wave of clones expanding from day 15 to 37. The study included only a couple of mild cases, and larger cohorts that include severe cases with pre-infection samples were judged to be necessary. The detection of some responding clones in pre-infection memory suggests that pre-existing cross-reactive memory T cells joined the SARS-CoV-2 response. SARS-CoV-2 specificity was not confirmed for the second-wave clones peaking on day 37. Contracting CD4+ clones were found mainly in CM and EM memory subsets, while CD8+ clones were enriched in EMRA.

CDR1 and CDR2, looked up from the germline V gene (reference sequence), are LGHDT and YNNKEL. The CDR3 spans 16 residues, from the cysteine through the phenylalanine. The kept DNA is CDR3 alone, 48 bases in frame from the first base. V ends up 1 base short and J 5 bases short, with an unmatched junction base count of 4. The rearranged segments are TRBV3-1 and TRBJ2-2, with 10 middle bases fitting TRBD2. The sample taken for sequencing was PBMCs or a T cell subset sorted from them (not recorded which). This sequence was found in a young man who had mild COVID-19 (a few samples of this study predate the infection). The sample titles of this study are shuffled in the database, so cell type and time point are left out; the donor was told from shared clones. The CDR3 here reads CASSQGLAGATGELFF. The bases read TGTGCCAGCAGCCAAGGTCTAGCGGGAGCAACCGGGGAGCTGTTTTTT.